The 8 T cell receptor beta chains below come from one sample, sequenced in a study of blood T cell repertoires in COVID-19. Clones were read by immunoSEQ multiplex PCR, and TCRdb kept only the in-frame ones, dropping some. The sample contains just under 250,000 clones, 75% to 90% of which appear only once. Input material: peripheral blood. The receptor source for this set is a young woman who had recovered from COVID-19.

This sequence joins TRBV6-4 and TRBJ2-1, with TRBD1 identical over 7 bases. Trimming cost V 2 bases and J 4 bases; bases outside gene matches: 5. Germline CDR1 reads MRHNA; CDR2 reads SNTAGT. This CDR3 comprises 15 residues. In DNA, the CDR3 is TGTGCCAGCAGTGACGCAGGGGGTCCTTACAATGAGCAGTTCTTC. Protein: CASSDAGGPYNEQFF.

This rearrangement joins TRBV7-2 to TRBJ2-3, with TRBD2 matching 7 bases. The CDR3 runs 15 residues. Germline CDR1 and CDR2: SGHTA and FQGNSA. The J segment lost 4 bases and the V segment lost 3 bases, leaving 7 bases of the junction unmatched. CDR3 nucleotides: TGTGCCAGCAGCTTTTCCAGCGGGGCACCAGATACGCAGTATTTT. Its protein product is CASSFSSGAPDTQYF.

The chain recombines TRBV7-3 with TRBJ2-1, with 7 positions matching TRBD1. V lost 5 bases to trimming and J lost 4 bases; unmatched junction nucleotides: 2. CDR3 length equals 13 residues. Germline assignment: CDR1 SGHTA and CDR2 FQGTGA. This CDR3 is CASSETGYNEQFF. The CDR3 DNA reads TGTGCCAGCAGCGAGACAGGGTACAATGAGCAGTTCTTC.

This sequence joins TRBV7-9 and TRBJ1-4; 8 bases are shared with TRBD1. The CDR3 covers 12 residues. Germline V gene sequence: CDR1 SEHNR, CDR2 FQNEAQ (reference sequence). The trim removed 6 bases at V and 8 bases at J, leaving 2 bases unmatched. The CDR3 sequence: CASRGTGEKLFF. The CDR3 DNA follows: TGTGCCAGCAGGGGGACAGGAGAAAAACTGTTTTTT.

The chain carries TRBV4-1 and TRBJ2-7, with 10 bases that match TRBD2. With V trimmed by 3 bases and J by 5 bases, 10 bases remained unmatched. CDR3 length: 16 residues. The V gene's germline CDR1 is MGHRA and CDR2 YSYEKL. In nucleotides, the CDR3 is TGCGCCAGCAGCCATCCCAAAGCGGGGGGGCCGGACGAGCAGTACTTC. It is translated as CASSHPKAGGPDEQYF.

V gene TRBV2 combines with J gene TRBJ1-1, with TRBD1 matching over 7 bases. The CDR3 totals 14 residues. Germline CDR1 and CDR2: SNHLY and FYNNEI. V lost 6 bases and J lost 6; bases outside the gene matches: 10. The CDR3 coding sequence is TGTGCCAGCAGGTCGCAGGGGGTGGTCTCTGAAGCTTTCTTT. It specifies CASRSQGVVSEAFF.

J is TRBJ1-1 and V is TRBV5-1; weak D call: TRBD1 (5 bases). Germline values: CDR1 SGHRS, CDR2 YFSETQ. There are 13 residues in the CDR3. The V end lost 3 bases, the J end lost 4 bases, and 10 bases lay between the germline ends. The CDR3 reads CASSSQGGTEAFF. The CDR3 DNA reads as TGCGCCAGCAGCTCCCAGGGCGGCACTGAAGCTTTCTTT.

The CDR3 coding sequence is TGTGCCATCAGTGGAAGCGGAACCACAGATACGCAGTATTTT. It codes for CAISGSGTTDTQYF. The chain employs TRBV10-3 and TRBJ2-3; a weak D match, TRBD2 (5 bases). The CDR3 contains 14 residues. Germline CDR1 reads ENHRY; CDR2 reads SYGVKD. Trimming cost V 4 bases and J 2 bases, with 10 bases left between them.